A single sample is the source of the 17 T cell receptor beta chains below, sequenced in a study of glioma-infiltrating T cells. TCR alpha and beta CDR3 regions were amplified from RNA using iRepertoire nested multiplex PCR. TCRdb ran MiXCR on the multiplex PCR reads and lists one entry per CDR3 protein. The table records around 350,000 distinct CDR3 sequences, 41% of them present only once. The sequencing sample was made of glioma tissue, nonneoplastic brain tissue, or PBMCs (not recorded which). The receptors stem from a human donor with low-grade glioma or glioblastoma, undergoing nonglioma brain surgery, or in good health (not recorded which).

This chain uses TRBV7-2 with TRBJ2-1; 9 bases agree with TRBD2. The CDR3 has 16 amino acids. The trim removed 5 bases at V and 8 bases at J, leaving 13 bases unmatched. The germline V gene has CDR1 SGHTA and CDR2 FQGNSA. The CDR3: CASSQDHSGSTDEQFF. CDR3 coding DNA: TGTGCCAGCAGCCAAGATCATAGCGGGAGTACAGATGAGCAGTTCTTC. The full variable domain, rest sourced from reference TRBV7-2 and TRBJ2-1, is GAGVSQSPSNKVTEKGKDVELRCDPISGHTALYWYRQSLGQGLEFLIYFQGNSAPDKSGLPSDRFSAERTGGSVSTLTIQRTQQEDSAVYLCASSQDHSGSTDEQFFGPGTRLTVL.

As concerns this clonotype: A much larger clone differs by one base, so this may be a read error. It is likely a read error, because the conserved phenylalanine at the end of the CDR3 is missing. The rearrangement links TRBV2 to TRBJ1-6, with 7 bases matching TRBD1. Trimming took 5 bases from V and 8 from J; bases not matched to a gene: 9. Germline assignment: CDR1 SNHLY and CDR2 FYNNEI. CDR3 size: 15 residues. CDR3 protein: CASSLSGTVDSPLHS. CDR3 bases: TGTGCCAGCAGTTTATCCGGGACAGTAGATTCACCCCTCCACTCT.

This clonotype was counted ten times or more. The chain couples TRBV7-8 to TRBJ2-7; 11 bases map to TRBD2. CDR1 SGHVS and CDR2 FQNEAQ come from the germline V gene. J gave up 4 bases and V 5 bases, and 4 bases lay outside the gene matches. There are 14 residues in the CDR3. The CDR3 sequence: CASSRGTSGYEQYF. The CDR3 DNA sequence: TGTGCCAGCAGCCGCGGGACTAGCGGATACGAGCAGTACTTC.

V usage is TRBV20-1 and J usage is TRBJ2-7, with 12 bases lining up with TRBD2. J lost 6 bases, V lost 7 bases, and 13 bases had no gene match. The V gene's germline CDR1 is DFQATT and CDR2 SNEGSKA (reference sequence). The CDR3 is made up of 15 amino acids. CDR3 protein: CSGIKTSGRGVEQYF. In DNA, the CDR3 is TGCAGTGGGATAAAGACTAGCGGGAGAGGAGTCGAGCAGTACTTC.

A few counts support this clonotype. The chain carries TRBV6-1 and TRBJ2-7; TRBD1 agrees at 10 bases. The V segment lost 5 bases and the J segment 1 base; nucleotides outside the gene matches: 5. Germline values: CDR1 MNHNS, CDR2 SASEGT. This CDR3 is 15 amino acids long. The CDR3 coding sequence is TGTGCCAGCAGTTCCAGGGGACAGGGGTCCTACGAGCAGTACTTC. It yields the protein CASSSRGQGSYEQYF.

This clonotype was seen more than once but under ten times. The rearrangement links TRBV7-2 to TRBJ2-1; the match to TRBD2 covers 10 bases. This CDR3 has 17 amino acids. V trimming: 7 bases; J trimming: 6 bases; junction bases outside the gene matches: 15. CDR1 and CDR2 from the germline V gene are SGHTA and FQGNSA. For the CDR3, the DNA is TGTGCCAGCACCATCTTTGGGGTCCTAGCGGGAGCCAATGAGCAGTTCTTC. This encodes CASTIFGVLAGANEQFF.

Points on this clonotype: The conserved final phenylalanine or tryptophan is absent from the CDR3, which likely points to a read error. The chain couples TRBV28 to TRBJ1-1, with 7 bases matching TRBD1. Trimming at V came to 7 bases and at J to 2 bases, leaving 10 bases not matched to a gene. There are 15 residues in the CDR3. Germline CDR1 is MDHEN and CDR2 is SYDVKM. Here the CDR3 reads CASNLPRQGNTEAFS. The CDR3 bases are TGTGCCAGCAACCTTCCGAGACAGGGAAACACTGAAGCTTTCTCT.

This clonotype was detected ten times or more. The V call is TRBV6-1, the J call TRBJ2-1, with TRBD1 matching 7 bases. With 5 bases clipped from V and 12 bases from J, the junction kept 7 bases outside the gene matches. Germline CDR1 and CDR2: MNHNS and SASEGT. This CDR3 is 12 amino acids long. The CDR3 is CASSSRQGPQFF. CDR3 DNA: TGTGCCAGCAGTTCCAGACAGGGTCCGCAGTTCTTC.

As concerns this clonotype: A read error may explain this, as a much larger clone is one base away. The V gene is TRBV6-6, the J gene TRBJ2-7; 8 bases match TRBD1. From germline, CDR1 is MNHNY and CDR2 SVGAGI (reference sequence). The CDR3 has 14 amino acids. The CDR3 DNA reads TGTGCCAGCAAAAGGACAGGGTCGGCCTACGAGCAGCACTTC. This translates into CASKRTGSAYEQHF.

A remark on this clonotype: A clone one base away is much larger, so this may be a read error. The chain links TRBV20-1 to TRBJ1-1; D gene ambiguous. This CDR3 spans 12 amino acids. V dropped 7 bases and J dropped 7 bases, with 16 bases sitting between them. The germline CDR1 and CDR2 sequences are DFQATT and SNEGSKA (reference sequence). As DNA, the CDR3 is TGCAGTGTATTGCGGCGAAGCATTGAAGCTTTCTTT. The encoded protein is CSVLRRSIEAFF.

This chain uses TRBV3-1 with TRBJ2-7; a possible D gene is TRBD2 (5 bases). This CDR3 is built from 14 residues. Germline V gene sequence: CDR1 LGHDT, CDR2 YNNKEL (reference sequence). V was cut by 4 bases and J by 2 bases, with 12 bases left in between. CDR3 residues: CASSRGKSTYEQYF. The CDR3 bases are TGTGCCAGCAGCCGAGGGAAGTCGACCTACGAGCAGTACTTC.

This CDR3 reads CASSFGGGTNTQYF. In nucleotides, the CDR3 is TGTGCCAGCAGCTTCGGCGGGGGGACAAATACGCAGTATTTT. The rearrangement joins TRBV7-9 to TRBJ2-3; 8 nucleotides line up with TRBD2. CDR1 SEHNR and CDR2 FQNEAQ come from the germline V gene (reference sequence). The CDR3 covers 14 residues. V gave up 3 bases and J gave up 7 bases; unmatched junction bases: 6.

The chain joins TRBV18 to TRBJ2-3; D is perhaps TRBD1 or TRBD2 (5 bases each). This CDR3 spans 15 amino acids. Trimming cost V 4 bases and J 2 bases, with 13 bases left between them. Germline lookup yields CDR1 KGHSH and CDR2 LQKENI. DNA for the CDR3: TGTGCCAGCTCACGCACAGAGGGGTACACAGATACGCAGTATTTT. This sequence encodes CASSRTEGYTDTQYF.

This clonotype was seen only a few times. The chain links TRBV27 to TRBJ2-7; tentative D call: TRBD2 (6 bases). The CDR3 has 15 amino acids. The germline V gene encodes CDR1 MNHEY and CDR2 SMNVEV (reference sequence). V lost 2 bases and J lost 5, with 16 bases in between. This CDR3 reads CASSLIFSSADEQYF. DNA for the CDR3: TGTGCCAGCAGTTTAATTTTCTCTAGCGCGGACGAGCAGTACTTC.

This chain links TRBV4-1 with TRBJ2-2, with D possibly TRBD1 on 6 matching bases. The germline gives CDR1 MGHRA, CDR2 YSYEKL. V dropped 5 bases and J dropped 2 bases, with 12 bases sitting between them. The CDR3 loop spans 15 amino acids. In nucleotides, the CDR3 is TGCGCCAGCAGCTTGGGGACACACAACACCGGGGAGCTGTTTTTT. This sequence encodes CASSLGTHNTGELFF.

The chain recombines TRBV7-9 with TRBJ2-1; 9 nucleotides match TRBD2. The CDR3 is 16 amino acids. The V gene end was trimmed by 1 base and the J gene end by 6 bases; junction bases not matched to a gene: 7. Germline V CDR1 and CDR2: SEHNR, FQNEAQ (reference sequence). The CDR3 reads CASSLDGGRASNEQFF. In nucleotides, the CDR3 is TGTGCCAGCAGCTTAGATGGCGGGAGGGCCAGCAATGAGCAGTTCTTC.

This clonotype was seen many times. The chain has TRBV28 and TRBJ2-7; D ambiguous. Per the germline V gene, CDR1 is MDHEN and CDR2 is SYDVKM. Deletions cut 3 bases from V and 3 bases from J, with 12 bases between. This CDR3 contains 14 residues. For the CDR3, the DNA is TGTGCCAGCAGTTTTTTACAGTCCGGCTACGAGCAGTACTTC. Its translation: CASSFLQSGYEQYF.